This TCR beta chain was recorded in a study of blood T cell repertoires in COVID-19. Across the study: Collection of acute and convalescent COVID-19 samples took place in the United States, Italy and Spain. Sample material is recorded as cDNA or gDNA derived from T cells, B-cell-depleted T cells, or PBMCs.

Per the original data handling: Counts of nucleated cells, estimated from reference gene primer amplification, were obtained. Some clones are missing from TCRdb's copy, which holds only in-frame ones; the method was immunoSEQ multiplex PCR. Clone size and V and J calls were adopted from that table, with D and trimming inferred from the DNA. The top ten hold roughly 6% of the sample, which has 220,000 or so clones, around 81% seen once. Only a few counts were recorded for this clone. The CDR3 extends over 14 amino acids. Looked up from germline, CDR1 is MNHEY and CDR2 is SVGEGT. Trimming at V came to 0 bases and at J to 3 bases, leaving 0 bases not matched to a gene.

The sequence derives from a woman between 70 and 85 years old with acute or convalescent COVID-19. The gene calls are TRBV6-2 or TRBV6-3 and TRBJ2-7; 9 bases are shared with TRBD2. Sequenced: peripheral blood. This CDR3 reads CASSYSSGSYEQYF. CDR3 DNA sequence: TGTGCCAGCAGTTACTCTAGCGGGAGCTACGAGCAGTACTTC.